This record covers a single T cell receptor beta chain. Its antigen is as yet unknown. Use of 60 Vbeta and 13 Jbeta primers characterized the PCR. Libraries were prepared by immunoSEQ multiplex PCR; TCRdb keeps only in-frame clonotypes and omits some of them. The table shows approximately 190,000 clones, with roughly 81% occurring only once. The data originate from a study of cytomegalovirus exposure and HLA in healthy donors. Study-wide results and limits: For most TCR beta V segments, an earlier analysis put the productive rate at about 87% or about 30% of the time. The study labeled 164 TCR beta chains cytomegalovirus-associated. Available immune exposure information covered CMV serostatus only. Later on, an analysis found that several of the most significant clusters appeared to be linked to common viral pathogens, which included parvovirus B19.

Sample: PBMCs. The sequence derives from a woman between 25 and 40 years old in good health and CMV-seropositive.

CDR3 sequence reads: CASSPRSKPVSYEQYF. CDR3 in DNA: TGCGCCAGCAGCCCACGGTCCAAACCCGTTAGCTACGAGCAGTACTTC. The V call is TRBV5-1, the J call TRBJ2-7; no reliable D call. V was pared by 4 bases and J by 3 bases, with 20 bases between. The CDR3 spans 16 residues. From germline, CDR1 is SGHRS and CDR2 YFSETQ.